The 25 T cell receptor beta chains in this list originate from one sample, sequenced in a study of identical twins. TCRdb called the 5' RACE reads again in MiXCR, with one record for every CDR3 protein. Of under 250,000 distinct CDR3 sequences listed, around 10% were seen once; the top ten hold about 5%. The sample consisted of memory (CD45RO+) T cells sorted from blood. All receptors derive from a woman under 30 in good health.

This clonotype was observed a handful of times. This rearrangement joins TRBV5-1 to TRBJ2-3; 7 bases map to TRBD2. The CDR3 sequence is 14 residues long. V lost 4 bases, J lost 6 bases, and 8 bases stayed unmatched. CDR1 is SGHRS and CDR2 is YFSETQ in the germline V gene. The chain's CDR3 is CASSAGTTKDTQYF. The CDR3 nucleotides are TGCGCCAGCAGCGCTGGGACTACGAAGGATACGCAGTATTTT.

The chain links TRBV20-1 to TRBJ2-1; D is ambiguous. V was trimmed by 3 bases and J by 2 bases, leaving 2 bases between them. Germline V gene data show CDR1 as DFQATT and CDR2 as SNEGSKA (reference sequence). This CDR3 is 11 amino acids long. The chain's CDR3 is CSARPYNEQFF. The CDR3 nucleotides read TGCAGTGCTAGGCCCTACAATGAGCAGTTCTTC.

This chain uses TRBV7-8 with TRBJ1-1; tentative D call: TRBD1 (5 bases). The germline gives CDR1 SGHVS, CDR2 FQNEAQ. The CDR3 is made up of 15 amino acids. Between the trimmed V and J ends, which lost 1 base and 3 bases, there was a span of 12 bases. The CDR3 is CASSLVVGGYTEAFF. Here the CDR3 DNA reads TGTGCCAGCAGCTTAGTTGTTGGGGGATACACTGAAGCTTTCTTT.

This clonotype was picked up many times. The genes are TRBV10-3 and TRBJ1-2, with a possible D match to TRBD1 (5 bases). The CDR3 is 12 residues long. The V gene's germline CDR1 is ENHRY and CDR2 SYGVKD. Trimming cost V 2 bases and J 7 bases, with 8 bases left between them. The CDR3 DNA reads TGTGCCATCAGTGAGAGGGACGGTGGCTACACCTTC. It codes for CAISERDGGYTF.

This clonotype was detected many times. The chain combines TRBV7-2 with TRBJ2-7; D is ambiguous. The CDR3 consists of 13 residues. CDR1 SGHTA and CDR2 FQGNSA come from the germline V gene. The V end was cut by 5 bases, the J end by 2 bases, with 10 bases between. CDR3 residues: CASSRDLTYEQYF. The CDR3 coding sequence is TGTGCCAGCAGCCGTGACTTGACCTACGAGCAGTACTTC.

This clonotype was seen at least ten times. The V call is TRBV4-3, the J call TRBJ1-4, with TRBD1 identical over 11 bases. The CDR3 has 16 residues. Germline CDR1 LGHNA, CDR2 YSLEER. V lost 2 bases, J lost 6 bases, and 5 bases stayed unmatched. CDR3 sequence (DNA): TGCGCCAGCAGCCAATCTCCGGGACAGGGGGATGAAAAACTGTTTTTT. This gives the protein CASSQSPGQGDEKLFF.

This CDR3 is CASSQEVTGGTKNIQYF. DNA for the CDR3: TGCGCCAGCAGCCAAGAAGTGACAGGGGGGACCAAAAACATTCAGTACTTC. The chain carries TRBV4-3 and TRBJ2-4; 9 positions match TRBD1. Germline CDR1 and CDR2: LGHNA and YSLEER. This CDR3 region has 17 residues. V gave up 0 bases and J gave up 2 bases; unmatched junction bases: 5.

The chain couples TRBV6-2 or TRBV6-3 to TRBJ2-7; TRBD1 matches at 7 bases. The V and J ends lost 7 bases and 3 bases, in that order; junction bases with no gene match: 9. The germline CDR1 and CDR2 sequences are MNHEY and SVGEGT. The CDR3 contains 14 residues. The CDR3 is CASKRQGGVYEQYF. Here the CDR3 DNA reads TGTGCCAGCAAAAGACAGGGTGGAGTCTACGAGCAGTACTTC.

The chain has TRBV5-1 and TRBJ2-1; TRBD2 agrees at 7 bases. J gave up 0 bases and V 0 bases, and 6 bases lay outside the gene matches. The CDR3 spans 17 residues. Germline V lookup: CDR1 SGHRS, CDR2 YFSETQ. DNA of the CDR3: TGCGCCAGCAGCTTGGTGGGTGGCGGGAGCTCCTACAATGAGCAGTTCTTC. It specifies CASSLVGGGSSYNEQFF.

The chain employs TRBV3-1 and TRBJ2-5, with TRBD2 identical over 9 bases. The J segment lost 4 bases and the V segment lost 1 base, leaving 7 bases of the junction unmatched. The CDR3 extends over 16 amino acids. Germline CDR1 is LGHDT and CDR2 is YNNKEL (reference sequence). CDR3 DNA sequence: TGTGCCAGCAGCCAAGTTCGAGCTAGCGGGGTAGAGACCCAGTACTTC. This translates into CASSQVRASGVETQYF.

V is TRBV7-9 and J is TRBJ1-5; the D gene is possibly TRBD1 (6 bases). V lost 5 bases and J lost 1, with 15 bases in between. There are 16 residues in the CDR3. Germline loops: CDR1 SEHNR, CDR2 FQNEAQ (reference sequence). The CDR3 spells CASSGKGEASNQPQHF. The CDR3 bases are TGTGCCAGCAGCGGAAAGGGGGAGGCGAGCAATCAGCCCCAGCATTTT.

The chain has TRBV7-9 and TRBJ1-1; D gene ambiguous. Trimming shortened V by 0 bases and J by 3 bases, and 8 bases separated the two germline ends. This CDR3 is built from 14 residues. The germline gives CDR1 SEHNR, CDR2 FQNEAQ (reference sequence). CDR3 bases: TGTGCCAGCAGCTTAGCCAGAGAGGACACTGAAGCTTTCTTT. This sequence encodes CASSLAREDTEAFF.

This clonotype was counted a few times. The rearrangement joins TRBV11-2 to TRBJ2-1; 15 bases line up with TRBD2. V dropped 4 bases and J dropped 3; count of bases not matched to a gene: 1. The germline gives CDR1 SGHAT, CDR2 FQNNGV. This CDR3 is 16 amino acids long. The CDR3 sequence: CASSWGLAGGYNEQFF. The CDR3 DNA reads as TGTGCCAGCAGCTGGGGACTAGCGGGGGGCTACAATGAGCAGTTCTTC. Looking up the rest from reference TRBV11-2 and TRBJ2-1 gives the full variable domain: EAGVAQSPRYKIIEKRQSVAFWCNPISGHATLYWYQQILGQGPKLLIQFQNNGVVDDSQLPKDRFSAERLKGVDSTLKIQPAKLEDSAVYLCASSWGLAGGYNEQFFGPGTRLTVL.

This clonotype appeared a few times. The chain employs TRBV5-6 and TRBJ1-2, with 7 bases that match TRBD1. Losses at the gene ends were 4 bases for V and 12 bases for J; bases not matched to a gene: 15. The CDR3 runs 14 residues. Germline lookup yields CDR1 SGHDT and CDR2 YYEEEE. CDR3 sequence: CASSPEWDSRLDTF. As DNA, the CDR3 is TGTGCCAGCAGCCCTGAATGGGACAGCCGGCTAGACACCTTC.

This clonotype turned up a few times. The chain is built from TRBV20-1 and TRBJ2-1, with TRBD2 matching 12 bases. Germline loops: CDR1 DFQATT, CDR2 SNEGSKA (reference sequence). The CDR3 consists of 17 residues. J was trimmed by 7 bases and V by 2 bases; bases with no gene match: 12. In DNA, the CDR3 is TGCAGTGCTAGACCGTTTGTGCAAACTAGCGGGAGGAATGAGCAGTTCTTC. Its protein is CSARPFVQTSGRNEQFF.

This clonotype was detected a few times. V usage is TRBV18 and J usage is TRBJ2-5, with a possible D match to TRBD2 (6 bases). Trimming removed 2 bases from V and 5 bases from J, with 12 bases in between. The CDR3 consists of 14 residues. Germline V gene sequence: CDR1 KGHSH, CDR2 LQKENI. The CDR3 sequence: CASSPRTTVETQYF. Here the CDR3 DNA reads TGTGCCAGCTCACCAAGGACTACCGTCGAGACCCAGTACTTC.

This sequence joins TRBV20-1 and TRBJ2-7; 13 bases map to TRBD2. The CDR3 length is 15 residues. Per the germline V gene, CDR1 is DFQATT and CDR2 is SNEGSKA (reference sequence). J was trimmed by 3 bases and V by 6 bases; bases with no gene match: 8. The DNA for the CDR3 is TGCAGTGCCTCCGGGACTAGCGGGGAACTCTACGAGCAGTACTTC. This sequence encodes CSASGTSGELYEQYF.

This chain uses TRBV20-1 with TRBJ2-5, with TRBD1 identical over 7 bases. V gave up 1 base and J gave up 4 bases; unmatched junction bases: 6. The CDR3 has 14 residues. Germline assignment: CDR1 DFQATT and CDR2 SNEGSKA (reference sequence). CDR3 in DNA: TGCAGTGCTAGAGGAAAGGGGGCGGGAGAGACCCAGTACTTC. This encodes CSARGKGAGETQYF.

The rearrangement uses TRBV20-1 and TRBJ1-5; D gene ambiguous. CDR3 length: 15 residues. Germline-derived CDR1 and CDR2 are DFQATT and SNEGSKA (reference sequence). Trimming shortened V by 3 bases and J by 0 bases, and 12 bases separated the two germline ends. CDR3: CSARTSGDSNQPQHF. CDR3 DNA: TGCAGTGCTAGGACCTCTGGGGATAGCAATCAGCCCCAGCATTTT.

This clonotype was picked up a small number of times. The V and J genes are TRBV6-1 and TRBJ2-7, with 7 bases that match TRBD2. The germline V gene has CDR1 MNHNS and CDR2 SASEGT. V gave up 6 bases and J gave up 4 bases; unmatched junction bases: 15. The CDR3 is 16 residues long. DNA for the CDR3: TGTGCCAGCAGCTCGCCGCCTGTCTCCGGGAGGTACGAGCAGTACTTC. This gives the protein CASSSPPVSGRYEQYF.

This clonotype was observed many times. This chain joins TRBV20-1 and TRBJ2-5, with a weak D call TRBD2 (5 bases). Trimming pared 0 bases from V and 2 bases from J, leaving 22 bases between. Germline lookup yields CDR1 DFQATT and CDR2 SNEGSKA (reference sequence). The CDR3 is 18 amino acids. CDR3 loop: CSARDPGSGEHQQETQYF. The CDR3 coding sequence is TGCAGTGCTAGAGATCCGGGGAGCGGAGAACACCAACAAGAGACCCAGTACTTC.

The chain recombines TRBV12-3 or TRBV12-4 with TRBJ2-3, with a possible D match to TRBD1 (7 bases). With 2 bases removed from V and 1 base from J, the gap between germline ends came to 13 bases. CDR3 length: 16 amino acids. The CDR3 bases are TGTGCCAGCAGTTTAACCGGCGGGACAGGCACAGATACGCAGTATTTT. It encodes CASSLTGGTGTDTQYF.

The J gene is TRBJ1-5, the V gene TRBV5-6; 7 nucleotides match TRBD1. The ends lost 3 bases at V and 2 bases at J; junction bases unmatched: 5. The CDR3 totals 15 residues. Germline V CDR1 and CDR2: SGHDT, YYEEEE. Here the CDR3 reads CASSSDRVGNQPQHF. CDR3 in DNA: TGTGCCAGCAGCTCCGACAGGGTGGGCAATCAGCCCCAGCATTTT.

This clonotype was observed at least ten times. V is TRBV5-1 and J is TRBJ2-7, with 9 bases aligning to TRBD1. V lost 4 bases to trimming and J lost 1 base; unmatched junction nucleotides: 9. CDR1 and CDR2 (germline): SGHRS, YFSETQ. The CDR3 has 16 amino acids. In DNA, the CDR3 is TGCGCCAGCAGCGCGCAGCCGGGACAGGGTTCCTACGAGCAGTACTTC. It is translated as CASSAQPGQGSYEQYF. The full variable domain, its missing parts supplied by reference TRBV5-1 and TRBJ2-7, is KAGVTQTPRYLIKTRGQQVTLSCSPISGHRSVSWYQQTPGQGLQFLFEYFSETQRNKGNFPGRFSGRQFSNSRSEMNVSTLELGDSALYLCASSAQPGQGSYEQYFGPGTRLTVT.

This clonotype has more than one count but fewer than ten. The V and J genes are TRBV20-1 and TRBJ2-1, with 9 bases that match TRBD2. Germline trimming cut 2 bases from V and 8 bases from J; bases unmatched to any gene: 10. This CDR3 contains 15 residues. Per germline, CDR1 DFQATT and CDR2 SNEGSKA (reference sequence). The CDR3, as DNA: TGCAGTGCTAGACTGCTAGCGGGGATGGGCGATGAGCAGTTCTTC. Encoded protein: CSARLLAGMGDEQFF.